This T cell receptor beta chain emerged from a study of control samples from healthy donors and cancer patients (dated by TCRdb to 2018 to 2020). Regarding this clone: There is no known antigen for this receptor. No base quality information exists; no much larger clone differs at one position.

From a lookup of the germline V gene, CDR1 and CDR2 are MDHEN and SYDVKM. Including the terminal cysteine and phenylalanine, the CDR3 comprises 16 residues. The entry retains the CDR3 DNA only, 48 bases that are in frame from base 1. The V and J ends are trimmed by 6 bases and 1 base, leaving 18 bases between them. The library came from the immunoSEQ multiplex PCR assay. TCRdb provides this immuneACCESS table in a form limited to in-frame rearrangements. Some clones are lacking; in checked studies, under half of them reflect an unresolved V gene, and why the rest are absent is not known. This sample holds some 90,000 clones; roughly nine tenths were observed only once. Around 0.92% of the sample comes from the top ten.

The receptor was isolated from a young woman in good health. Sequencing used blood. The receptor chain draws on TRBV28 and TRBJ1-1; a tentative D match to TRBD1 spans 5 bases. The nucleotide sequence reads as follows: TGTGCCAGCAGCTCCCCATCCCCAGGGAAGAACACTGAAGCTTTCTTT. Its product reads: CASSSPSPGKNTEAFF.